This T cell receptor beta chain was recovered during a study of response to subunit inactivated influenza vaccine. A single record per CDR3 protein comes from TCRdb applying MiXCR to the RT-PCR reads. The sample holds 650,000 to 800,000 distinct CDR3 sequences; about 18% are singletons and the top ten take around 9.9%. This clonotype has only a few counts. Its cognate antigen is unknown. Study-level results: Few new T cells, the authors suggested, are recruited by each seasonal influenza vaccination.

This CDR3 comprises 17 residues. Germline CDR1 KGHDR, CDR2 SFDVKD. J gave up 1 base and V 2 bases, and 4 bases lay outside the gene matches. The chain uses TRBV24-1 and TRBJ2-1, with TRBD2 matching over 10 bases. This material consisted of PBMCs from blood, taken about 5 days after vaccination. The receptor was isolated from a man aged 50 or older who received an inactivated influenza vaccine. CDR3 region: CATSDSAGLASYNEQFF. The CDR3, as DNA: TGTGCCACCAGTGATTCAGCGGGACTAGCGTCCTACAATGAGCAGTTCTTC.